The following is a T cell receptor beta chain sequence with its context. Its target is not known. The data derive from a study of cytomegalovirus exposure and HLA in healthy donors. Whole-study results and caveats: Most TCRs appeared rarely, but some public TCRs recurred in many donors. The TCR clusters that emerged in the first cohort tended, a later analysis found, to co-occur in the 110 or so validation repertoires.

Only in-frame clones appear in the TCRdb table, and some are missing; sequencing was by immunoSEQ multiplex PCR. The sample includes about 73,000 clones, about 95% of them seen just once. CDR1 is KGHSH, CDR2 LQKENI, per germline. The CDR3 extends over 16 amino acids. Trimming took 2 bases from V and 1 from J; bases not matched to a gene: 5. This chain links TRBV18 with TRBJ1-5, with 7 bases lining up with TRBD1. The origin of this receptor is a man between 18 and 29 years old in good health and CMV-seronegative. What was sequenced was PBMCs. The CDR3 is CASSPKETGSNQPQHF. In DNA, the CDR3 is TGTGCCAGCTCACCAAAAGAGACAGGGAGCAATCAGCCCCAGCATTTT.